This T cell receptor beta chain is drawn from a study of blood T cell repertoires in COVID-19. Overall study: The United States, Italy and Spain were the sources of the acute and convalescent COVID-19 samples.

Profiling relied on immunoSEQ multiplex PCR, and the TCRdb table lists in-frame clones only, not all of them. The sample carries 170,000 or so clones, 75% to 85% recorded once. Trimming removed 6 bases from V and 10 bases from J; junction bases left unmatched: 6. Germline CDR1 is MNHEY and CDR2 is SVGAGI. This CDR3 has 12 residues. Sequenced: peripheral blood. The V call is TRBV6-5, the J call TRBJ1-1; 9 bases match TRBD1. The TCR sequence derives from a human donor in a cohort sampled during active COVID-19. The chain's CDR3 is CASSSTGGRAFF. CDR3 in DNA: TGTGCCAGCAGCTCAACAGGGGGCAGAGCTTTCTTT.